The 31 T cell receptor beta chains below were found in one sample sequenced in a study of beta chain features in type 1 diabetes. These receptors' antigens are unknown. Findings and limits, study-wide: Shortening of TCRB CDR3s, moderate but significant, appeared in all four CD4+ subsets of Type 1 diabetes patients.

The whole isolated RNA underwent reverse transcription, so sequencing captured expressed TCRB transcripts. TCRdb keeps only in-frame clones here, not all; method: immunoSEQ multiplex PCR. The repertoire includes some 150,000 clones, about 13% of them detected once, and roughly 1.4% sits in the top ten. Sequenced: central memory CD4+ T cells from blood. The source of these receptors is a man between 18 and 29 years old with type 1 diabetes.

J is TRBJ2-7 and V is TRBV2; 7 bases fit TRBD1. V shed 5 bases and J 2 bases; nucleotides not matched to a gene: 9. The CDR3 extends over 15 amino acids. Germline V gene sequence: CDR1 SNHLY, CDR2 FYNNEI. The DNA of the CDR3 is TGTGCCAGCAGTCCTACCCGGGACAGCACCTACGAGCAGTACTTC. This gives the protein CASSPTRDSTYEQYF.

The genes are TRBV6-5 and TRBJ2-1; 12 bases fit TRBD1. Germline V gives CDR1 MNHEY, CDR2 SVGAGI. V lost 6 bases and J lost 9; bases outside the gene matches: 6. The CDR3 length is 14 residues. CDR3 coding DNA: TGTGCCAGCAGGGGACAGGGGGCTCATGGTGAGCAGTTCTTC. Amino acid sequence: CASRGQGAHGEQFF.

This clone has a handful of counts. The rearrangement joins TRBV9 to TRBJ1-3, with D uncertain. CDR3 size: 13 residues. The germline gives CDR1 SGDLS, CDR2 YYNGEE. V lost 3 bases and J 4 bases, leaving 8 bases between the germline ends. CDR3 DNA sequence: TGTGCCAGCAGCGCTGGGGAAGGAAACACCATATATTTT. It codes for CASSAGEGNTIYF. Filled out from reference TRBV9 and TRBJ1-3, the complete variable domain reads DSGVTQTPKHLITATGQRVTLRCSPRSGDLSVYWYQQSLDQGLQFLIQYYNGEERAKGNILERFSAQQFPDLHSELNLSSLELGDSALYFCASSAGEGNTIYFGEGSWLTVV.

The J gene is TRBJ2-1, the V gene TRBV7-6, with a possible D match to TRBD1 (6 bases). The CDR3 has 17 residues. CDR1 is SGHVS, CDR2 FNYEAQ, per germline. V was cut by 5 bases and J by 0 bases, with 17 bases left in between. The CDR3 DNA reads TGTGCCAGCAGCCCAAAGCCCCAGGGGCGCTCCTACAATGAGCAGTTCTTC. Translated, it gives CASSPKPQGRSYNEQFF. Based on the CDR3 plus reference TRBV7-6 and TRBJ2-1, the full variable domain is GAGVSQSPRYKVTKRGQDVALRCDPISGHVSLYWYRQALGQGPEFLTYFNYEAQQDKSGLPNDRFSAERPEGSISTLTIQRTEQRDSAMYRCASSPKPQGRSYNEQFFGPGTRLTVL.

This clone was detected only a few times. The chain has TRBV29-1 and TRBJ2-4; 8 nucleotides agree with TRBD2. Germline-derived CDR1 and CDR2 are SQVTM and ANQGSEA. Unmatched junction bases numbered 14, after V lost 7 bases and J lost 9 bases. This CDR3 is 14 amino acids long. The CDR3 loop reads CSGVSGAPGGIQYF. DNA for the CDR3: TGCAGCGGTGTTAGCGGGGCGCCCGGGGGCATTCAGTACTTC. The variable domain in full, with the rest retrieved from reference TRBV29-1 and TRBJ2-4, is SAVISQKPSRDICQRGTSLTIQCQVDSQVTMMFWYRQQPGQSLTLIATANQGSEATYESGFVIDKFPISRPNLTFSTLTVSNMSPEDSSIYLCSGVSGAPGGIQYFGAGTRLSVL.

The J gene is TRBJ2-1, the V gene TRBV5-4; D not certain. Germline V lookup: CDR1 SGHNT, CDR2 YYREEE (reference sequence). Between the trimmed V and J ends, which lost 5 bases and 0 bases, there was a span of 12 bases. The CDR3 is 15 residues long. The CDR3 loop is CASSLTHPSYNEQFF. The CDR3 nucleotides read TGTGCCAGCAGTCTTACTCACCCCTCCTACAATGAGCAGTTCTTC.

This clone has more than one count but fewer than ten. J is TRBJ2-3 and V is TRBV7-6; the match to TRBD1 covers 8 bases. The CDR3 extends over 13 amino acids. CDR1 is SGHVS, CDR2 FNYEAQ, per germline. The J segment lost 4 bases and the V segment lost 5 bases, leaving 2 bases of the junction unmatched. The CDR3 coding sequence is TGTGCCAGCAGCACAGGGGGGTCAGATACGCAGTATTTT. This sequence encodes CASSTGGSDTQYF.

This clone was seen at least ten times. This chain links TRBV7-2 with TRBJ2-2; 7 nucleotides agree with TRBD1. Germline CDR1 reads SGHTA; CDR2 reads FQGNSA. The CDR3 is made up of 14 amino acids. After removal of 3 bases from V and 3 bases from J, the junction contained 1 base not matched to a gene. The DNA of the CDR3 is TGTGCCAGCAGCTTGGGACAGCACACCGGGGAGCTGTTTTTT. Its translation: CASSLGQHTGELFF. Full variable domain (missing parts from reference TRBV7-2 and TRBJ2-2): GAGVSQSPSNKVTEKGKDVELRCDPISGHTALYWYRQSLGQGLEFLIYFQGNSAPDKSGLPSDRFSAERTGGSVSTLTIQRTQQEDSAVYLCASSLGQHTGELFFGEGSRLTVL.

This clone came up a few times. In DNA form, the CDR3 reads TGTGCCAGCAGTATACAGGCCTACGAGCAGTACTTC. Amino acids: CASSIQAYEQYF. The chain uses TRBV2 and TRBJ2-7; perhaps TRBD1 as D (5 bases). V dropped 5 bases and J dropped 2 bases, with 7 bases sitting between them. The CDR3 has 12 amino acids. The germline V gene has CDR1 SNHLY and CDR2 FYNNEI.

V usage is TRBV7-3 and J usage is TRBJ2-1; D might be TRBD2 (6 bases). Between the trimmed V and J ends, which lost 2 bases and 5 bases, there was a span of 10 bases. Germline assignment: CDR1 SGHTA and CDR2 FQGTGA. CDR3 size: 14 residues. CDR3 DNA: TGTGCCAGCAGCTTATCGGGGGACGACAATGAGCAGTTCTTC. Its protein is CASSLSGDDNEQFF.

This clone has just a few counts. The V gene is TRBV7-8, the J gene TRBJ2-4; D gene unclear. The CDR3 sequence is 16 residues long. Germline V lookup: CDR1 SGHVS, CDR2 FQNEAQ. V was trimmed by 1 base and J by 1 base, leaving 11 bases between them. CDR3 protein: CASSLGSLGAKNIQYF. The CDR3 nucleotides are TGTGCCAGCAGCTTAGGGTCCCTGGGGGCCAAAAACATTCAGTACTTC.

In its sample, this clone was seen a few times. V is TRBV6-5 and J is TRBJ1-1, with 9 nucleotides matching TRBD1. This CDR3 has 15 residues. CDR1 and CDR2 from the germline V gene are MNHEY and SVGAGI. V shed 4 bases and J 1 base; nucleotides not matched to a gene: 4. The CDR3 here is CASSSPGQGNTEAFF. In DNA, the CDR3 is TGTGCCAGCAGTTCGCCGGGACAGGGGAACACTGAAGCTTTCTTT.

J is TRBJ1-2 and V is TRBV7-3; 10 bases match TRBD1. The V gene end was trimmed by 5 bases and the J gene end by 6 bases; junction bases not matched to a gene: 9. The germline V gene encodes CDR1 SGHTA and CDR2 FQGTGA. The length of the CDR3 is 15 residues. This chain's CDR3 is CASSPGTGVSHGYTF. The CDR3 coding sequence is TGTGCCAGCAGCCCCGGGACAGGGGTCTCCCATGGCTACACCTTC.

The CDR3 spells CASSLDAAGTFYEQYF. In DNA form, the CDR3 reads TGTGCCAGCAGCTTAGATGCGGCAGGTACTTTCTACGAGCAGTACTTC. V and J are TRBV7-2 and TRBJ2-7; D remains ambiguous. The CDR3 is made up of 16 amino acids. With 1 base removed from V and 3 bases from J, the gap between germline ends came to 16 bases. The germline V gene encodes CDR1 SGHTA and CDR2 FQGNSA.

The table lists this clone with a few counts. DNA for the CDR3: TGTGCCAGTAGTATCTCGACAGGGCTCGTAAACATAGCCAAAAACATTCAGTACTTC. Its translation: CASSISTGLVNIAKNIQYF. The chain employs TRBV19 and TRBJ2-4; 7 nucleotides agree with TRBD1. After removal of 3 bases from V and 0 bases from J, the junction contained 14 bases not matched to a gene. The CDR3 is 19 residues long. The germline CDR1 and CDR2 sequences are LNHDA and SQIVND (reference sequence).

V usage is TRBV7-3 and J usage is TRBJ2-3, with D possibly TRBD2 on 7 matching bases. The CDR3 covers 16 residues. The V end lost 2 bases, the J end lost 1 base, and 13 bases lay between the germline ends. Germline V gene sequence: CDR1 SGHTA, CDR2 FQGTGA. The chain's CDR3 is CASSLYGGGRTDTQYF. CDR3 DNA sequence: TGTGCCAGCAGCTTATACGGCGGGGGCCGCACAGATACGCAGTATTTT.

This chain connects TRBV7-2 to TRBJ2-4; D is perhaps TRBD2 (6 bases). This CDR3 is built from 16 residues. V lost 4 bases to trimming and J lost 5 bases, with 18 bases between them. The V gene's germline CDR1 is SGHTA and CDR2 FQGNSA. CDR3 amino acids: CASSSVPQGGENIQYF. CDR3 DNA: TGTGCCAGCAGCTCCGTCCCTCAGGGAGGTGAAAACATTCAGTACTTC.

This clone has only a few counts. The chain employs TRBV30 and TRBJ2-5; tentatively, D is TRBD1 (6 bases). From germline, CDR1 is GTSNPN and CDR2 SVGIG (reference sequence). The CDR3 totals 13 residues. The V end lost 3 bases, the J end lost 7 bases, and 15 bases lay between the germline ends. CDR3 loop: CAWSHNRDGTQYF. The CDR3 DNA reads TGTGCCTGGAGCCATAACAGGGACGGGACCCAGTACTTC.

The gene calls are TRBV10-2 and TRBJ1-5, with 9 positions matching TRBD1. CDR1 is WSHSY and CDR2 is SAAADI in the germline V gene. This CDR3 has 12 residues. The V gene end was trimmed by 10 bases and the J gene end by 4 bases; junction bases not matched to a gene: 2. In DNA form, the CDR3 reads TGCGCCACCGGGACAGGGAATCAGCCCCAGCATTTT. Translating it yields CATGTGNQPQHF.

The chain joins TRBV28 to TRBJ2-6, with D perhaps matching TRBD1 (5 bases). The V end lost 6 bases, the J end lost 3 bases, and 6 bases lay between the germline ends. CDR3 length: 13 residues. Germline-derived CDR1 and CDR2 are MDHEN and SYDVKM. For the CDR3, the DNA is TGTGCCAGCAGCGACAGTGGGGCCAACGTCCTGACTTTC. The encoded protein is CASSDSGANVLTF.

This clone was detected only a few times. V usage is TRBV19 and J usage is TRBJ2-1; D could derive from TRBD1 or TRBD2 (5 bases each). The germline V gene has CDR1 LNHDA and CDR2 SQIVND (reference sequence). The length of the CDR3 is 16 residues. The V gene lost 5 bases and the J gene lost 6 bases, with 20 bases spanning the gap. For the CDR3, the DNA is TGTGCCAGTAGTTCACCCCAGCAGGGTGGGGGCAATGAGCAGTTCTTC. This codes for CASSSPQQGGGNEQFF.

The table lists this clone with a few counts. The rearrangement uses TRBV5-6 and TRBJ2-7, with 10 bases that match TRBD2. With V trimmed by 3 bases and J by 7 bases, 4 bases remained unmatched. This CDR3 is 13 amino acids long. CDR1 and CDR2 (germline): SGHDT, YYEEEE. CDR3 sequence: CASSYGLAEEQYF. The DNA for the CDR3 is TGTGCCAGCAGCTATGGACTAGCGGAAGAGCAGTACTTC.

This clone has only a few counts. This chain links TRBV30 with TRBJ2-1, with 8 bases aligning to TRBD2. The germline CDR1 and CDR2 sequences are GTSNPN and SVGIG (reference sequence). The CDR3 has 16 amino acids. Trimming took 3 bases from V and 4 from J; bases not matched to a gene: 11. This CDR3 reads CAWRKSGSGVYNEQFF. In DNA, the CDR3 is TGTGCCTGGAGGAAATCCGGTAGCGGGGTGTACAATGAGCAGTTCTTC.

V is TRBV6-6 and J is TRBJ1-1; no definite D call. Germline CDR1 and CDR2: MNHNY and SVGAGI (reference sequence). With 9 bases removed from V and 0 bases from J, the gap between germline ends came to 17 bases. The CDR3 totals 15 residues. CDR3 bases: TGTGCCAGTACCTCGTCCACGATCTTGAACACTGAAGCTTTCTTT. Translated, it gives CASTSSTILNTEAFF.

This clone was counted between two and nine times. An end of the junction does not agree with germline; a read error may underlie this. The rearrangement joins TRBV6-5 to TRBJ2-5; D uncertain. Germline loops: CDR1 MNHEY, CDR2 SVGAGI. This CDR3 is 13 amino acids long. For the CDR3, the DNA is TGTGCCATCAGTGAGTCGGTAGTAGAGACCCAGTACTTC. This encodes CAISESVVETQYF.

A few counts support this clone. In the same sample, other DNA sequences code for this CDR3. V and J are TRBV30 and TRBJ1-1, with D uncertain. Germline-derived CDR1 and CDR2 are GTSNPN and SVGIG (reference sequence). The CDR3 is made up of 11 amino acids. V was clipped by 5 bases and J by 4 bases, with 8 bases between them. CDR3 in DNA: TGTGCCTGGGGGCGGTCCACTGAAGCTTTCTTT. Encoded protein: CAWGRSTEAFF. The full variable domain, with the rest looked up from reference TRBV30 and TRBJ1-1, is SQTIHQWPATLVQPVGSPLSLECTVEGTSNPNLYWYRQAAGRGLQLLFYSVGIGQISSEVPQNLSASRPQDRQFILSSKKLLLSDSGFYLCAWGRSTEAFFGQGTRLTVV.

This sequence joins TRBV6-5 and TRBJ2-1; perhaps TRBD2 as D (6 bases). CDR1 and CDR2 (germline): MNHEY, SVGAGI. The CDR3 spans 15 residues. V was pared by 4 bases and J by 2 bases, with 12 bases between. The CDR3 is CASSSSGDTYNEQFF. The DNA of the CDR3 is TGTGCCAGCAGTTCCTCGGGGGATACCTACAATGAGCAGTTCTTC.

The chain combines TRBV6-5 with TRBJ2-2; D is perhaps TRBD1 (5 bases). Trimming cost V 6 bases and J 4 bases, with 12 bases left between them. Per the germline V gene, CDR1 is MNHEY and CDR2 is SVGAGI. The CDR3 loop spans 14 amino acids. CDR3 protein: CASSLGHFTGELFF. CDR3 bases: TGTGCCAGCAGCCTTGGACACTTCACCGGGGAGCTGTTTTTT.

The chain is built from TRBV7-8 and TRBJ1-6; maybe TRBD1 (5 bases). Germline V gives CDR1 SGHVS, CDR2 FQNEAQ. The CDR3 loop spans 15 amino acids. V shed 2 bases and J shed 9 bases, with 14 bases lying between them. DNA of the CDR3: TGTGCCAGCAGCTTAATGGGGCAGGGCGGTTCACCCCTCCACTTT. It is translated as CASSLMGQGGSPLHF.

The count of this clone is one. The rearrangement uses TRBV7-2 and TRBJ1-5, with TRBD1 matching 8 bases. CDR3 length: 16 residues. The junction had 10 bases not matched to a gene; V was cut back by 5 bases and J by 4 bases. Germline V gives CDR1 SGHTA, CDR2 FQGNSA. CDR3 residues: CASSSSDRAVNQPQHF. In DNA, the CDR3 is TGTGCCAGCAGCAGTTCGGACAGGGCGGTTAATCAGCCCCAGCATTTT.

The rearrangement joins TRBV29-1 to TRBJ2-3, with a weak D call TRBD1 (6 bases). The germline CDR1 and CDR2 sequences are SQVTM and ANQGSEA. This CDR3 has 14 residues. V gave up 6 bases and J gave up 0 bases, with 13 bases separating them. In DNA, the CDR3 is TGCAGCGTCCTCCAGGGGCCTAGCACAGATACGCAGTATTTT. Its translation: CSVLQGPSTDTQYF.